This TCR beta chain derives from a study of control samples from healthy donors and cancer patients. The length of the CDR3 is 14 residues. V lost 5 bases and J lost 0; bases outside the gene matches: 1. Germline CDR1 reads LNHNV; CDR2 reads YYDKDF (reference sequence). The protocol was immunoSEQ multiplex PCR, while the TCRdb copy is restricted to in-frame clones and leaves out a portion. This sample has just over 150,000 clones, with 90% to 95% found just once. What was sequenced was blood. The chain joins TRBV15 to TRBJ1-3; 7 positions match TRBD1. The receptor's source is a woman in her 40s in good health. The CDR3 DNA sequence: TGTGCCACCAGCCGGGACAGCTCTGGAAACACCATATATTTT. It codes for CATSRDSSGNTIYF.